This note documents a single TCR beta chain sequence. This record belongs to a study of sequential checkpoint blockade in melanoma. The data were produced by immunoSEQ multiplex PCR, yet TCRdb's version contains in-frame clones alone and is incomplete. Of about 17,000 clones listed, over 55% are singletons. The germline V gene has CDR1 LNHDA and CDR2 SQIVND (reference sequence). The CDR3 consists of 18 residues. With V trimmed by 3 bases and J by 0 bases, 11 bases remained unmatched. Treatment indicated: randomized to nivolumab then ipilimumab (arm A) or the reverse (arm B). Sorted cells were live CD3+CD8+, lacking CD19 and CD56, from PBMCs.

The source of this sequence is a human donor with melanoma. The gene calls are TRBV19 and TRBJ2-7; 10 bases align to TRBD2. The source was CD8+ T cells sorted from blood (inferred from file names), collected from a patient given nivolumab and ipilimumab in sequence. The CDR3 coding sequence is TGTGCCAGTAGTATCTCGGTTAGCGGGAGGTCTTACTCCTACGAGCAGTACTTC. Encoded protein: CASSISVSGRSYSYEQYF.